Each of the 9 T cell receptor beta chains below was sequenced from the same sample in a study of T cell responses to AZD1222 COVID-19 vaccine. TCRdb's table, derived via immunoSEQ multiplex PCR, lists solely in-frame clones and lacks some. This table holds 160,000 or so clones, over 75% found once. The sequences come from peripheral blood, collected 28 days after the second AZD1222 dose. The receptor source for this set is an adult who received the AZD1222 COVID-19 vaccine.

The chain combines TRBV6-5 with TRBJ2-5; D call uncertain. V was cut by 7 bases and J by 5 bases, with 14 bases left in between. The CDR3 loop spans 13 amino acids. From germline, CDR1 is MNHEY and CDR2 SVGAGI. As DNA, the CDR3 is TGTGCCAGCACTGTTTCACGTGGTGAGACCCAGTACTTC. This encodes CASTVSRGETQYF.

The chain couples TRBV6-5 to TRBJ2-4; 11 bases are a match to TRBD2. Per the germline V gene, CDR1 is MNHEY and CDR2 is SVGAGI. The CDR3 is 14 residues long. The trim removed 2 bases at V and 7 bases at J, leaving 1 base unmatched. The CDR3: CASSYGTSGNIQYF. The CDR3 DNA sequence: TGTGCCAGCAGTTACGGGACTAGCGGTAACATTCAGTACTTC.

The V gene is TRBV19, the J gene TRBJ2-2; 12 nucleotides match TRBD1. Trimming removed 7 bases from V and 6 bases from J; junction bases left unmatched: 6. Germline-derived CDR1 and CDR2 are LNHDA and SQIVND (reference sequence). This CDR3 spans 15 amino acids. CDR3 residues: CASIKGTGGSGELFF. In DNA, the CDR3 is TGTGCCAGTATTAAGGGGACAGGGGGCTCCGGGGAGCTGTTTTTT.

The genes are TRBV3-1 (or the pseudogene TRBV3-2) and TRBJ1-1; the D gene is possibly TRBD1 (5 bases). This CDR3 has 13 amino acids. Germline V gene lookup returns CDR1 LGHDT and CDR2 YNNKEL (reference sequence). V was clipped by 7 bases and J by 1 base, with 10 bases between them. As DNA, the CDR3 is TGTGCCAGCAATAACGGGGCGAACACTGAAGCTTTCTTT. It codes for CASNNGANTEAFF.

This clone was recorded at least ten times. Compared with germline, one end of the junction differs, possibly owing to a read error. The CDR3 sequence: CASSWGLPGPTGAFF. The CDR3 coding sequence is TGTGCCAGCAGCTGGGGATTACCGGGACCCACTGGAGCTTTCTTT. V gene TRBV5-4 combines with J gene TRBJ1-1; a weak D match, TRBD1 (5 bases). CDR1 SGHNT and CDR2 YYREEE come from the germline V gene (reference sequence). There are 15 residues in the CDR3. Using reference TRBV5-4 and TRBJ1-1 for the parts outside the CDR3, the full variable domain is ETGVTQSPTHLIKTRGQQVTLRCSSQSGHNTVSWYQQALGQGPQFIFQYYREEENGRGNFPPRFSGLQFPNYSSELNVNALELDDSALYLCASSWGLPGPTGAFFGQGTRLTVV.

The chain's CDR3 is CASRPDGSHTDTQYF. Written as DNA, the CDR3 is TGCGCCAGCAGACCTGACGGGTCTCACACAGATACGCAGTATTTT. V is TRBV5-1 and J is TRBJ2-3; unclear D gene. The CDR3 has 15 residues. Germline CDR1 and CDR2: SGHRS and YFSETQ. V was shortened by 5 bases and J by 2 bases, with 15 bases between the two germline ends.

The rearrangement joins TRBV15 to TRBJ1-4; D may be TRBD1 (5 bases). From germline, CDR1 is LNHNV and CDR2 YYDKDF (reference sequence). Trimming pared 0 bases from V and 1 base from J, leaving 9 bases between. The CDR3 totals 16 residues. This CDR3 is CATSREGGGTNEKLFF. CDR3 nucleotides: TGTGCCACCAGCAGAGAGGGCGGGGGAACTAATGAAAAACTGTTTTTT.

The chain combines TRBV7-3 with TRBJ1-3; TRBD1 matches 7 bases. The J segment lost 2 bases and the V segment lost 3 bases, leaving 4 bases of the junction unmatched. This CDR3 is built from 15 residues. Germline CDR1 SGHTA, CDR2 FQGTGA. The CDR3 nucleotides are TGTGCCAGCAGCTTGGTAACAGGGGCTGGAAACACCATATATTTT. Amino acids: CASSLVTGAGNTIYF.

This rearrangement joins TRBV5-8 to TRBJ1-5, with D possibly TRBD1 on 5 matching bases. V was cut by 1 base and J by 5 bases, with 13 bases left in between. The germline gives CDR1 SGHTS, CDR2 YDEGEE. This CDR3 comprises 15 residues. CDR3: CASSLMEGRDQPQHF. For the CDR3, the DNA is TGTGCCAGCAGCTTGATGGAGGGGAGGGATCAGCCCCAGCATTTT.